One and the same sample provided the 17 T cell receptor beta chains below, sequenced in a study of T cells after yellow fever vaccination. MiXCR, run by TCRdb on the 5' RACE reads, gives a single entry per CDR3 protein. The data hold about 350,000 distinct CDR3 sequences, with around an eighth observed a single time. Sequencing used CD4+ T cells sorted from PBMCs, obtained 15 days after the yellow fever booster vaccination. These receptors came from a man aged 18 to 30 who received the YFV17D yellow fever vaccine.

This clonotype turned up a few times. The chain uses TRBV6-6 and TRBJ2-1; D could derive from TRBD1 or TRBD2 (5 bases each). The CDR3 runs 16 residues. CDR1 is MNHNY, CDR2 SVGAGI, per germline (reference sequence). Trimming cost V 5 bases and J 5 bases, with 19 bases left between them. CDR3 nucleotides: TGTGCCAGCAGTACCCGTGGGCGAGGGGACCACAATGAGCAGTTCTTC. This translates into CASSTRGRGDHNEQFF.

Only a few counts were recorded for this clonotype. The V call is TRBV12-3 or TRBV12-4, the J call TRBJ2-1, with 9 bases fitting TRBD2. The trim removed 7 bases at V and 9 bases at J, leaving 10 bases unmatched. The CDR3 runs to 14 residues. The CDR3 region has the DNA TGTGCCAGCACCGCCTGGCGGGGGGGCGGTGAGCAGTTCTTC. This translates into CASTAWRGGGEQFF.

The table lists this clonotype with a few counts. V is TRBV10-3 and J is TRBJ2-2, with no clear D. CDR3 length equals 14 residues. Per the germline V gene, CDR1 is ENHRY and CDR2 is SYGVKD. Trimming removed 6 bases from V and 2 bases from J, with 10 bases in between. CDR3: CAIRRQTNTGELFF. The CDR3 region has the DNA TGTGCCATCAGGCGGCAGACTAACACCGGGGAGCTGTTTTTT.

This clonotype was seen just once. The V call is TRBV2, the J call TRBJ1-5; no clear D gene. The germline V gene has CDR1 SNHLY and CDR2 FYNNEI. Trimming stripped 4 bases from V and 1 base from J, with 11 bases between. The CDR3 has 15 amino acids. The CDR3 DNA reads as TGTGCCAGCAGTGCTGGTCGCCAGAGCAATCAGCCCCAGCATTTT. Translating it yields CASSAGRQSNQPQHF.

This chain uses TRBV4-2 with TRBJ2-2; 12 nucleotides align to TRBD2. The junction had 7 bases not matched to a gene; V was cut back by 6 bases and J by 2 bases. Germline CDR1 and CDR2: LGHNA and YNFKEQ. The CDR3 is 17 residues long. The CDR3 nucleotides are TGTGCCAGCAGAAGACTAGCGGGGGACCAAAACACCGGGGAGCTGTTTTTT. The encoded protein is CASRRLAGDQNTGELFF.

This clonotype was recorded a few times. The rearrangement uses TRBV12-3 or TRBV12-4 and TRBJ1-2; TRBD1 matches at 10 bases. The CDR3 covers 16 residues. J lost 5 bases, V lost 7 bases, and 13 bases had no gene match. CDR3 sequence reads: CASNPGPGQGTYGYTF. The CDR3 region has the DNA TGTGCCAGCAATCCAGGTCCGGGACAGGGGACTTATGGCTACACCTTC.

This clonotype was seen a handful of times. V usage is TRBV2 and J usage is TRBJ1-5; 7 positions agree with TRBD1. Germline-derived CDR1 and CDR2 are SNHLY and FYNNEI. J was trimmed by 4 bases and V by 3 bases; bases with no gene match: 6. The CDR3 runs to 15 residues. The CDR3 DNA follows: TGTGCCAGCAGTGATCCCAGGGGGGGGAATCAGCCCCAGCATTTT. This translates into CASSDPRGGNQPQHF.

This chain connects TRBV10-3 to TRBJ1-5; TRBD1 agrees at 7 bases. V was clipped by 4 bases and J by 6 bases; unmatched bases: 12. CDR3 length: 16 amino acids. The V gene's germline CDR1 is ENHRY and CDR2 SYGVKD. CDR3 region: CAISAGQPQVGQPQHF. The CDR3 DNA sequence: TGTGCCATCAGTGCGGGACAGCCCCAAGTCGGTCAGCCCCAGCATTTT.

Notes on this clonotype: This may be a read error, as it is one base from a much larger clone. The V and J genes are TRBV4-3 and TRBJ2-1; D call uncertain. Germline-derived CDR1 and CDR2 are LGHNA and YSLEER. The CDR3 loop spans 14 amino acids. V was cut by 0 bases and J by 6 bases, with 9 bases left in between. The CDR3 nucleotides read TGCGCCAGCAGCCAAGATTTGGCAGTCAATGAGCAGTTCTTC. Translated, it gives CASSQDLAVNEQFF.

This clonotype showed up many times. The gene calls are TRBV10-3 and TRBJ1-6; 9 nucleotides align to TRBD1. The CDR3 length is 14 residues. Germline values: CDR1 ENHRY, CDR2 SYGVKD. V trimming: 5 bases; J trimming: 10 bases; junction bases outside the gene matches: 6. The CDR3 DNA follows: TGTGCCATCAGTCCCGGGACAGGGAACTCACCCCTCCACTTT. Translated, it gives CAISPGTGNSPLHF.

V usage is TRBV20-1 and J usage is TRBJ2-3; maybe TRBD2 (5 bases). The germline V gene encodes CDR1 DFQATT and CDR2 SNEGSKA (reference sequence). V shed 1 base and J shed 0 bases, with 8 bases lying between them. The CDR3 runs to 14 residues. The CDR3 loop reads CSARGLTSTDTQYF. As DNA, the CDR3 is TGCAGTGCTAGAGGACTAACTAGCACAGATACGCAGTATTTT.

This clonotype appeared a few times. The chain couples TRBV28 to TRBJ2-5; D not certain. V gave up 5 bases and J gave up 4 bases, with 14 bases separating them. Germline CDR1 and CDR2: MDHEN and SYDVKM. The CDR3 covers 14 residues. Here the CDR3 reads CASSPASTRETQYF. CDR3 sequence (DNA): TGTGCCAGCAGTCCAGCCTCAACCCGAGAGACCCAGTACTTC. The full variable domain, in which reference TRBV28 and TRBJ2-5 provide the parts outside the CDR3, is DVKVTQSSRYLVKRTGEKVFLECVQDMDHENMFWYRQDPGLGLRLIYFSYDVKMKEKGDIPEGYSVSREKKERFSLILESASTNQTSMYLCASSPASTRETQYFGPGTRLLVL.

This clonotype was counted many times. One junction end disagrees with the germline gene, perhaps due to a read error. J is TRBJ2-2 and V is TRBV5-1; D gene uncertain. The CDR3 consists of 14 residues. Germline V gene lookup returns CDR1 SGHRS and CDR2 YFSETQ. The CDR3 region is CASSLEANTGELFF. Here the CDR3 DNA reads TGCGCCAGCAGCTTGGAAGCGAATACCGGGGAGCTGTTTTTT.

This clonotype occurred a few times. The chain couples TRBV4-3 to TRBJ1-2; D is uncertain. CDR1 and CDR2 from the germline V gene are LGHNA and YSLEER. V was cut by 0 bases and J by 4 bases, with 12 bases left in between. This CDR3 spans 15 amino acids. The CDR3 loop is CASSQDRRESYGYTF. CDR3 nucleotide sequence: TGCGCCAGCAGCCAAGATAGGCGGGAGTCCTATGGCTACACCTTC.

Ten or more counts support this clonotype. The chain is built from TRBV11-2 and TRBJ2-1, with unresolved D. There are 14 residues in the CDR3. V lost 1 base, J lost 1 base, and 5 bases lay in between. In germline, CDR1 is SGHAT, CDR2 FQNNGV. CDR3 sequence reads: CASSLVPSYNEQFF. The CDR3 nucleotides read TGTGCCAGCAGCTTAGTACCGTCCTACAATGAGCAGTTCTTC.

This clonotype was detected only a few times. In DNA, the CDR3 is TGTGCCAGCGAGCCGTACGAACAAAGGTCTGGAAACACCATATATTTT. Translated, it gives CASEPYEQRSGNTIYF. The V call is TRBV6-9, the J call TRBJ1-3; D is ambiguous. Germline-derived CDR1 and CDR2 are MNHGY and SVAAGI. Trimming left V 8 bases short and J 1 base short, with 18 bases between. The CDR3 contains 16 residues.

This clonotype was counted only a few times. The CDR3, as DNA: TGTGCCAGCAACCTCCTAGCACAGGGCGTCACTGAAGCTTTCTTT. It encodes CASNLLAQGVTEAFF. This rearrangement joins TRBV28 to TRBJ1-1; D is possibly TRBD1 (6 bases). Trimming took off 7 bases at V and 4 bases at J, with 19 bases between the two ends. Germline loops: CDR1 MDHEN, CDR2 SYDVKM. The CDR3 runs 15 residues.